The 23 T cell receptor beta chains below come from one sample, sequenced in a study of cytomegalovirus exposure and HLA in healthy donors. PCR primers comprised 60 Vbeta and 13 Jbeta primers. Sequenced by immunoSEQ multiplex PCR; TCRdb stores in-frame clones only, minus some. The sample carries 170,000 or so clones, approximately 78% recorded once. Sample: PBMCs. The receptors come from a woman between 45 and 60 years old in good health and CMV-seropositive.

The V call is TRBV19, the J call TRBJ2-3, with TRBD1 as a possible D gene (6 bases). Germline V gives CDR1 LNHDA, CDR2 SQIVND (reference sequence). V shed 6 bases and J shed 0 bases, with 10 bases lying between them. This CDR3 contains 14 residues. The CDR3: CASSGTPSTDTQYF. The CDR3 nucleotides read TGTGCCAGTAGCGGGACACCTAGCACAGATACGCAGTATTTT. The whole variable domain, filled in from reference TRBV19 and TRBJ2-3, reads DGGITQSPKYLFRKEGQNVTLSCEQNLNHDAMYWYRQDPGQGLRLIYYSQIVNDFQKGDIAEGYSVSREKKESFPLTVTSAQKNPTAFYLCASSGTPSTDTQYFGPGTRLTVL.

This clone occurred a few times. This sequence joins TRBV30 and TRBJ2-1; 7 nucleotides match TRBD2. The J segment lost 4 bases and the V segment lost 5 bases, leaving 8 bases of the junction unmatched. The CDR3 runs 14 residues. CDR1 is GTSNPN and CDR2 is SVGIG in the germline V gene (reference sequence). The CDR3 loop is CAWQTASGYNEQFF. The CDR3 region has the DNA TGTGCCTGGCAAACGGCTAGCGGTTACAATGAGCAGTTCTTC.

Here the CDR3 reads CASSQALLRGGGTGELFF. The DNA for the CDR3 is TGCGCCAGCAGCCAAGCCCTCTTGCGGGGGGGCGGCACCGGGGAGCTGTTTTTT. The chain couples TRBV4-1 to TRBJ2-2; 9 nucleotides align to TRBD2. This CDR3 is 18 amino acids long. The germline CDR1 and CDR2 sequences are MGHRA and YSYEKL. V lost 1 base, J lost 4 bases, and 10 bases stayed unmatched.

The chain recombines TRBV30 with TRBJ1-2, with 10 bases aligning to TRBD1. The V gene's germline CDR1 is GTSNPN and CDR2 SVGIG (reference sequence). There are 17 residues in the CDR3. Unmatched junction bases numbered 11, after V lost 0 bases and J lost 4 bases. The CDR3 protein is CAWSVRIATGGFYGYTF. CDR3 DNA sequence: TGTGCCTGGAGTGTACGAATTGCGACAGGGGGCTTCTATGGCTACACCTTC. Full variable domain (remainder filled in from reference TRBV30 and TRBJ1-2): SQTIHQWPATLVQPVGSPLSLECTVEGTSNPNLYWYRQAAGRGLQLLFYSVGIGQISSEVPQNLSASRPQDRQFILSSKKLLLSDSGFYLCAWSVRIATGGFYGYTFGSGTRLTVV.

This clone was seen only once. J is TRBJ1-1 and V is TRBV9, with D perhaps TRBD1 (6 bases). The CDR3 is 14 residues long. Germline V gene sequence: CDR1 SGDLS, CDR2 YYNGEE. Trimming removed 2 bases at V and 7 bases at J, with 15 bases between. As DNA, the CDR3 is TGTGCCAGCAGCGTCTCCGGACAGCCGTTTGAAGCTTTCTTT. It is translated as CASSVSGQPFEAFF.

Many counts were recorded for this clone. J is TRBJ2-2 and V is TRBV6-5; 11 bases align to TRBD1. CDR1 is MNHEY, CDR2 SVGAGI, per germline. CDR3 length: 15 residues. The trim removed 2 bases at V and 7 bases at J, leaving 3 bases unmatched. The CDR3 DNA reads TGTGCCAGCAGTTACGGGACAGGGGGTGTCGGGGAGCTGTTTTTT. It codes for CASSYGTGGVGELFF.

This rearrangement joins TRBV2 to TRBJ2-1; D is possibly TRBD1 (5 bases). V lost 4 bases and J 7 bases, leaving 8 bases between the germline ends. The CDR3 contains 12 residues. Germline V lookup: CDR1 SNHLY, CDR2 FYNNEI. CDR3 DNA sequence: TGTGCCAGCAGTGGACAGAGGAATGAGCAGTTCTTC. Translating it yields CASSGQRNEQFF.

The CDR3 loop reads CASSLTAGGPYQETQYF. The CDR3 DNA follows: TGTGCCAGCAGCTTAACAGCGGGGGGTCCCTACCAAGAGACCCAGTACTTC. The rearrangement joins TRBV11-2 to TRBJ2-5; 9 bases are shared with TRBD2. The V and J ends lost 2 bases and 0 bases, in that order; junction bases with no gene match: 7. Germline V gene sequence: CDR1 SGHAT, CDR2 FQNNGV. The CDR3 is 17 residues long.

J is TRBJ1-1 and V is TRBV7-7; 7 bases are shared with TRBD1. The junction had 9 bases not matched to a gene; V was cut back by 5 bases and J by 0 bases. The CDR3 is 16 residues long. Germline V CDR1 and CDR2: SSHAT, FNYEAQ (reference sequence). The CDR3 DNA follows: TGTGCCAGCAGCCCCCCAGGGCAGGGGGTGAACACTGAAGCTTTCTTT. Translating gives CASSPPGQGVNTEAFF. The variable domain in full, with the rest retrieved from reference TRBV7-7 and TRBJ1-1, is GAGVSQSPRYKVTKRGQDVTLRCDPISSHATLYWYQQALGQGPEFLTYFNYEAQPDKSGLPSDRFSAERPEGSISTLTIQRTEQRDSAMYRCASSPPGQGVNTEAFFGQGTRLTVV.

Only one count was recorded for this clone. V gene TRBV2 combines with J gene TRBJ2-1; D may be TRBD2 (6 bases). V was trimmed by 6 bases and J by 5 bases, leaving 17 bases between them. The germline V gene encodes CDR1 SNHLY and CDR2 FYNNEI. The CDR3 spans 15 residues. The CDR3 bases are TGTGCCAGCAGCGAGACTGGGACTCACAACAATGAGCAGTTCTTC. Amino acids: CASSETGTHNNEQFF. Based on the CDR3 plus reference TRBV2 and TRBJ2-1, the full variable domain is EPEVTQTPSHQVTQMGQEVILRCVPISNHLYFYWYRQILGQKVEFLVSFYNNEISEKSEIFDDQFSVERPDGSNFTLKIRSTKLEDSAMYFCASSETGTHNNEQFFGPGTRLTVL.

This chain links TRBV2 with TRBJ2-7; D perhaps matches TRBD2 (6 bases). The V end was cut by 10 bases, the J end by 0 bases, with 19 bases between. The CDR3 sequence is 15 residues long. From germline, CDR1 is SNHLY and CDR2 FYNNEI. In DNA form, the CDR3 reads TGTGCCACCCTATCAAAGGAGGGATTCTCCTACGAGCAGTACTTC. It codes for CATLSKEGFSYEQYF.

The chain joins TRBV2 to TRBJ2-5, with D perhaps matching TRBD2 (5 bases). V dropped 7 bases and J dropped 6 bases, with 24 bases sitting between them. The length of the CDR3 is 16 residues. Germline values: CDR1 SNHLY, CDR2 FYNNEI. This CDR3 is CASTEGGPSFRQTQYF. CDR3 DNA sequence: TGTGCCAGCACAGAAGGAGGTCCTTCCTTTCGGCAGACCCAGTACTTC. Full variable domain (missing parts from reference TRBV2 and TRBJ2-5): EPEVTQTPSHQVTQMGQEVILRCVPISNHLYFYWYRQILGQKVEFLVSFYNNEISEKSEIFDDQFSVERPDGSNFTLKIRSTKLEDSAMYFCASTEGGPSFRQTQYFGPGTRLLVL.

The chain has TRBV30 and TRBJ1-2; the D gene is possibly TRBD1 (6 bases). Germline CDR1 GTSNPN, CDR2 SVGIG (reference sequence). The length of the CDR3 is 13 residues. V was pared by 2 bases and J by 2 bases, with 9 bases between. In DNA, the CDR3 is TGTGCCTGGAGTACAGGGCTGAACTATGGCTACACCTTC. It encodes CAWSTGLNYGYTF. Using reference TRBV30 and TRBJ1-2 for the parts outside the CDR3, the full variable domain is SQTIHQWPATLVQPVGSPLSLECTVEGTSNPNLYWYRQAAGRGLQLLFYSVGIGQISSEVPQNLSASRPQDRQFILSSKKLLLSDSGFYLCAWSTGLNYGYTFGSGTRLTVV.

The chain links TRBV10-2 to TRBJ2-6; D uncertain. The germline CDR1 and CDR2 sequences are WSHSY and SAAADI. With 5 bases removed from V and 0 bases from J, the gap between germline ends came to 17 bases. The CDR3 runs to 18 residues. The CDR3 DNA reads TGCGCCAGCAGTAGGAGTACTGGTCTTAGCTCTGGGGCCAACGTCCTGACTTTC. Translating it yields CASSRSTGLSSGANVLTF.

The chain recombines TRBV2 with TRBJ1-2; the D gene is possibly TRBD1 (6 bases). Germline V gene sequence: CDR1 SNHLY, CDR2 FYNNEI. V lost 7 bases and J 4 bases, leaving 16 bases between the germline ends. The CDR3 loop spans 14 amino acids. CDR3: CASTLRDTFYGYTF. CDR3 in DNA: TGTGCCAGCACCCTTCGGGACACCTTCTATGGCTACACCTTC.

The genes are TRBV9 and TRBJ2-7; a weak D match, TRBD2 (5 bases). Trimming stripped 0 bases from V and 3 bases from J, with 10 bases between. The CDR3 is 14 residues long. Germline CDR1 SGDLS, CDR2 YYNGEE. For the CDR3, the DNA is TGTGCCAGCAGCGTAGGGCTAGCTCGCTACGAGCAGTACTTC. It encodes CASSVGLARYEQYF.

J is TRBJ1-3 and V is TRBV6-1; D gene uncertain. There are 13 residues in the CDR3. From germline, CDR1 is MNHNS and CDR2 SASEGT. Deletions cut 6 bases from V and 0 bases from J, with 6 bases between. The CDR3, as DNA: TGTGCCAGCAGGACAACCTCTGGAAACACCATATATTTT. This sequence encodes CASRTTSGNTIYF.

The rearrangement joins TRBV25-1 to TRBJ2-5; D remains unclear. Trimming left V 5 bases short and J 2 bases short, with 15 bases between. Germline lookup yields CDR1 MGHDK and CDR2 SYGVNS. The CDR3 spans 15 residues. CDR3 bases: TGTGCCAGCAGTCCCCGCTGGGTGAGGCAAGAGACCCAGTACTTC. As protein: CASSPRWVRQETQYF.

The V and J genes are TRBV5-6 and TRBJ1-4; D is undetermined. CDR1 is SGHDT, CDR2 YYEEEE, per germline. The CDR3 contains 14 residues. Between the trimmed V and J ends, which lost 0 bases and 4 bases, there was a span of 7 bases. CDR3 loop: CASSLGQYNEKLFF. DNA for the CDR3: TGTGCCAGCAGCTTGGGGCAGTATAATGAAAAACTGTTTTTT.

This chain joins TRBV10-3 and TRBJ1-2; a possible D gene is TRBD1 (5 bases). The V and J ends lost 2 bases and 0 bases respectively, with 10 bases between them. The CDR3 has 15 amino acids. Per the germline V gene, CDR1 is ENHRY and CDR2 is SYGVKD. DNA of the CDR3: TGTGCCATCAGTGAGGGGGCAATAGCTAACTATGGCTACACCTTC. Translation gives CAISEGAIANYGYTF.

This clone has only one observation. V and J are TRBV27 and TRBJ2-7, with 9 bases lining up with TRBD2. The V gene's germline CDR1 is MNHEY and CDR2 SMNVEV (reference sequence). The length of the CDR3 is 15 residues. V dropped 0 bases and J dropped 1; count of bases not matched to a gene: 1. The CDR3 here is CASSLSSGGSYEQYF. CDR3 bases: TGTGCCAGCAGTTTATCTAGCGGGGGTTCCTACGAGCAGTACTTC.

This clone was counted a single time. The CDR3 coding sequence is TGTGCCAGCAGTGAATTGGGGAGAGGCGGCTACACCTTC. Amino acid sequence: CASSELGRGGYTF. The V and J genes are TRBV2 and TRBJ1-2; D not resolved. Germline assignment: CDR1 SNHLY and CDR2 FYNNEI. The V and J ends lost 2 bases and 8 bases respectively, with 12 bases between them. The CDR3 is 13 amino acids.

The chain couples TRBV4-1 to TRBJ2-1; 10 bases align to TRBD2. Trimming at V came to 1 base and at J to 9 bases, leaving 12 bases not matched to a gene. The CDR3 has 17 residues. Per germline, CDR1 MGHRA and CDR2 YSYEKL. CDR3 DNA: TGCGCCAGCAGCCAAGGTCCAGCGGGGGGGCCCAGGGCTGAGCAGTTCTTC. It codes for CASSQGPAGGPRAEQFF.